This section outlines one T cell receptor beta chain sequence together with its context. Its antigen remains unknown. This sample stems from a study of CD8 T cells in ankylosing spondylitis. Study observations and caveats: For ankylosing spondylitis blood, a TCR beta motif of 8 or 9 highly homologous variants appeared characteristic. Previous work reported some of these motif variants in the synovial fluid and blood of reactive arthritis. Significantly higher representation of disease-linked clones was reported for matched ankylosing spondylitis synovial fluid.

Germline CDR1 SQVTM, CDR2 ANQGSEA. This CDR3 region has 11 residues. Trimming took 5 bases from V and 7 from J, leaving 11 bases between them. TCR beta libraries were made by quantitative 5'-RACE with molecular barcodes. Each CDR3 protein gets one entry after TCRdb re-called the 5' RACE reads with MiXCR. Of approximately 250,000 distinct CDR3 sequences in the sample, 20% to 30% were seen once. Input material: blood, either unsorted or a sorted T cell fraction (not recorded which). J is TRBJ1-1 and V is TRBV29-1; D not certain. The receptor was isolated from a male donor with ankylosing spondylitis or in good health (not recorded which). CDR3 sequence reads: CSVLTFLEAFF. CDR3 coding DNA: TGCAGCGTTCTGACGTTCCTTGAAGCTTTCTTT.